This entry is about one TCR beta chain. Its antigen is not yet known. No per-base quality is available; no much larger clone lies one base away. One collaborating source in Seattle enrolled patients during active infection and followed them longitudinally through the course of disease. Each collaborating institution followed its own protocols to collect whole blood in K2EDTA tubes. For TCRbeta analysis, collaborators shipped samples in one of three forms: frozen whole blood, isolated PBMCs, or DNA extracted from either of those sample types. This sample was included in a study of blood T cell repertoires in COVID-19 (dated by TCRdb to the early 2020s). About the full investigation: Samples from collaborators originated in the United States, Italy and Spain and spanned both the acute and convalescent phases of COVID-19. Deeply sampled blood TCRbeta repertoires from subjects exposed to, actively infected with, or recovered from COVID-19 were included in the dataset. Where available, HLA class I and class II types were taken from metadata supplied by the sample provider and were not determined by assay-based typing. Samples came from the ongoing ImmuneRACE study (first 160 participants) plus 1,254 subjects from 6 global collaborators. The material from the prospective study consisted of cDNA or gDNA derived from T cells, B-cell-depleted T cells, or PBMCs. The repertoires were released in a freely available public database meant as a resource for research on the immune response to SARS-CoV-2. The sample metadata nearly always contained a de-identified subject ID, COVID-19 status, age in years and sex. The paper as a whole reports these results and caveats: Clinical and demographic metadata were provided uncurated, with the amount varying by source and participant.

TCRbeta CDR3 regions were amplified from genomic DNA using the immunoSEQ Assay, a bias-controlled multiplex PCR. Turning to the authors' computational methods: The number of nucleated cells in each sample was estimated by amplification of reference gene primers within the assay. Sequence reads were collapsed and filtered to measure the absolute abundance of every unique TCRbeta CDR3 rearrangement. For each sample, productive Simpson clonality was calculated by taking the square root of Simpson's diversity index across productive rearrangements. As stored in TCRdb, this immuneACCESS dataset retains in-frame rearrangements with V and J assigned. A fraction of the clones does not appear; measured against another copy, unresolved V genes explain less than half of the discrepancy, and the remainder lacks a known reason. V, J and clone size were drawn from that table, and D and trimming were deduced from the DNA. This sample lists 200,000 to 250,000 clones; about 82% were detected once. The ten largest clones add up to roughly 6.2% of the sample.

The CDR3 measures 16 amino acids from cysteine to phenylalanine. Only the CDR3 part of the read is kept: 48 bases, read in frame from the first base. The CDR1 and CDR2 encoded by the germline V gene (reference sequence) are GTSNPN and SVGIG. V loses 3 bases at its end and J loses 4 bases; junction bases beyond the gene matches: 7. The chain couples TRBV30 to TRBJ2-2; TRBD1 fits 11 bases in the junction. This sequence was found in a woman aged 80 or over with COVID-19, enrolled during active disease. The sequencing input was peripheral blood. The CDR3 has the sequence CAWRAPGTGGTGELFF. The sequenced DNA is TGTGCCTGGAGGGCCCCCGGGACAGGGGGCACCGGGGAGCTGTTTTTT.